Below, 24 T cell receptor beta chains from the same sample are listed, as sequenced in a study of blood T cells in healthy people across ages. Combining a sample-barcoded 5' primer with a J-beta primer mix, a second PCR ran for about 6 to 11 cycles. TCRdb called the 5' RACE reads again in MiXCR, with one record for every CDR3 protein. The table includes 1.5 million or so distinct CDR3 sequences, approximately 39% detected once. Input material: blood. All receptors come from a woman between 18 and 30 years old in good health.

The chain combines TRBV24-1 with TRBJ2-1; 14 positions agree with TRBD2. The germline V gene encodes CDR1 KGHDR and CDR2 SFDVKD. The J segment lost 0 bases and the V segment lost 3 bases, leaving 12 bases of the junction unmatched. CDR3 length: 21 amino acids. The CDR3 is CATSDPWTSGRKTISYNEQFF. The DNA for the CDR3 is TGTGCCACCAGTGATCCCTGGACTAGCGGGAGGAAAACTATCTCCTACAATGAGCAGTTCTTC.

The chain uses TRBV28 and TRBJ2-4; no clear D. Germline CDR1 and CDR2: MDHEN and SYDVKM. V was pared by 6 bases and J by 1 base, with 7 bases between. CDR3 length: 13 residues. The CDR3 sequence is CASRSEAKNIQYF. CDR3 coding DNA: TGTGCCAGCAGGTCGGAGGCCAAAAACATTCAGTACTTC. Together with reference TRBV28 and TRBJ2-4, the CDR3 gives the full variable domain: DVKVTQSSRYLVKRTGEKVFLECVQDMDHENMFWYRQDPGLGLRLIYFSYDVKMKEKGDIPEGYSVSREKKERFSLILESASTNQTSMYLCASRSEAKNIQYFGAGTRLSVL.

Only a few counts were recorded for this clonotype. V gene TRBV10-3 combines with J gene TRBJ2-1, with 11 bases fitting TRBD2. The CDR3 is 15 amino acids. Germline trimming cut 6 bases from V and 3 bases from J; bases unmatched to any gene: 4. Germline assignment: CDR1 ENHRY and CDR2 SYGVKD. The CDR3 DNA reads as TGTGCCATCAGCACTAGCGGGAGTTTCTACAATGAGCAGTTCTTC. This gives the protein CAISTSGSFYNEQFF.

As DNA, the CDR3 is TGCGCCAGCAGCCAAGGCGGGGGGGCCATCAATGAGCAGTTCTTC. This translates into CASSQGGGAINEQFF. This chain uses TRBV4-3 with TRBJ2-1, with TRBD2 identical over 9 bases. This CDR3 comprises 15 residues. The trim removed 1 base at V and 6 bases at J, leaving 4 bases unmatched. Germline CDR1 and CDR2: LGHNA and YSLEER.

V and J are TRBV9 and TRBJ2-3; D is unclear. V dropped 1 base and J dropped 3 bases, with 9 bases sitting between them. Germline lookup yields CDR1 SGDLS and CDR2 YYNGEE. This CDR3 contains 14 residues. CDR3 DNA sequence: TGTGCCAGCAGCGTACCTCCCGTGACAGATACGCAGTATTTT. It codes for CASSVPPVTDTQYF.

This rearrangement joins TRBV9 to TRBJ2-1; 7 bases line up with TRBD1. V lost 3 bases to trimming and J lost 5 bases; unmatched junction nucleotides: 5. CDR1 is SGDLS, CDR2 YYNGEE, per germline. The CDR3 spans 14 residues. CDR3 bases: TGTGCCAGCAGCGGAAACAGGGGCCACAATGAGCAGTTCTTC. Protein product: CASSGNRGHNEQFF.

J is TRBJ1-5 and V is TRBV20-1, with a possible D match to TRBD1 (5 bases). CDR3 size: 16 residues. Germline V lookup: CDR1 DFQATT, CDR2 SNEGSKA (reference sequence). V gave up 7 bases and J gave up 2 bases, with 21 bases separating them. The CDR3 DNA reads TGCAGTGTATCGGGACTCCTAGGTTGGGGCAATCAGCCCCAGCATTTT. Protein product: CSVSGLLGWGNQPQHF.

A remark on this clonotype: The junction and the germline gene differ at one end; a read error may be behind it. The chain employs TRBV7-2 and TRBJ2-3; the match to TRBD2 covers 14 bases. In germline, CDR1 is SGHTA, CDR2 FQGNSA. This CDR3 contains 16 residues. The CDR3 sequence: CASSKGLAGGTGTQYF. CDR3 nucleotide sequence: TGTGCCAGCAGCAAAGGACTAGCGGGAGGCACAGGTACGCAGTATTTT.

This chain connects TRBV7-2 to TRBJ1-1; 7 bases align to TRBD1. The length of the CDR3 is 15 residues. Germline values: CDR1 SGHTA, CDR2 FQGNSA. Germline trimming cut 2 bases from V and 5 bases from J; bases unmatched to any gene: 8. CDR3 amino acids: CASSLTAGGRTEAFF. The CDR3 nucleotides are TGTGCCAGCAGCTTAACCGCAGGGGGGAGGACTGAAGCTTTCTTT.

This chain connects TRBV20-1 to TRBJ1-1, with a possible D match to TRBD1 (5 bases). This CDR3 spans 13 amino acids. Trimming took off 2 bases at V and 3 bases at J, with 10 bases between the two ends. CDR1 and CDR2 from the germline V gene are DFQATT and SNEGSKA (reference sequence). CDR3 region: CSARLGQDTEAFF. In DNA form, the CDR3 reads TGCAGTGCTAGACTGGGGCAGGACACTGAAGCTTTCTTT.

The sample holds a few counts of this clonotype. The rearrangement uses TRBV7-2 and TRBJ2-3; D possibly corresponds to TRBD1 (6 bases). The germline V and J ends were trimmed by 6 bases and 4 bases, with 14 bases remaining between them. This CDR3 is built from 14 residues. Looked up from germline, CDR1 is SGHTA and CDR2 is FQGNSA. CDR3 DNA: TGTGCCAGCAGACCCGACAGGTCCTCAGATACGCAGTATTTT. Residues: CASRPDRSSDTQYF.

The rearrangement uses TRBV5-1 and TRBJ1-1, with D perhaps matching TRBD1 (6 bases). CDR3 length: 14 amino acids. Trimming took off 0 bases at V and 1 base at J, with 7 bases between the two ends. Looked up from germline, CDR1 is SGHRS and CDR2 is YFSETQ. CDR3 nucleotides: TGCGCCAGCAGCTTGGTGGGGGCGAACACTGAAGCTTTCTTT. It is translated as CASSLVGANTEAFF.

This clonotype came up a few times. The chain combines TRBV20-1 with TRBJ1-1, with a tentative D call TRBD1 (5 bases). Germline CDR1 DFQATT, CDR2 SNEGSKA (reference sequence). The CDR3 loop spans 13 amino acids. V dropped 2 bases and J dropped 0 bases, with 7 bases sitting between them. CDR3: CSARRTMNTEAFF. CDR3 nucleotides: TGCAGTGCTAGACGGACAATGAACACTGAAGCTTTCTTT.

With regard to this clonotype: One end of the junction does not line up with germline, which may come from a read error. The chain is built from TRBV18 and TRBJ1-2; a weak D match, TRBD1 (5 bases). CDR1 is KGHSH and CDR2 is LQKENI in the germline V gene. CDR3 length: 14 residues. The CDR3 loop is CASSGGGFGGGCTF. CDR3 DNA sequence: TGTGCCAGCTCCGGCGGAGGTTTCGGGGGAGGCTGCACCTTC.

This clonotype was picked up a small number of times. V and J are TRBV4-3 and TRBJ1-2, with 9 bases identical to TRBD1. J was trimmed by 7 bases and V by 1 base; bases with no gene match: 7. Germline assignment: CDR1 LGHNA and CDR2 YSLEER. The CDR3 is made up of 15 amino acids. The CDR3 is CASSQGTGERFGYTF. CDR3 nucleotides: TGCGCCAGCAGCCAAGGGACAGGGGAAAGGTTTGGCTACACCTTC.

The CDR3 nucleotides read TGTGCCAGCAGTTTATGGCGAGGGGATGAGCAGTTCTTC. It is translated as CASSLWRGDEQFF. The chain joins TRBV28 to TRBJ2-1; either TRBD1 or TRBD2 may supply D (5 bases each). The CDR3 covers 13 residues. Trimming cost V 0 bases and J 8 bases, with 8 bases left between them. Germline CDR1 MDHEN, CDR2 SYDVKM.

The rearrangement uses TRBV7-2 and TRBJ1-5, with TRBD1 identical over 8 bases. Losses at the gene ends were 0 bases for V and 2 bases for J; bases not matched to a gene: 3. This CDR3 has 16 residues. Germline V gene data show CDR1 as SGHTA and CDR2 as FQGNSA. This CDR3 is CASSLAGQGGNQPQHF. CDR3 DNA: TGTGCCAGCAGCTTAGCAGGACAGGGCGGCAATCAGCCCCAGCATTTT.

This chain links TRBV20-1 with TRBJ2-7; 10 bases fit TRBD2. J was trimmed by 7 bases and V by 1 base; bases with no gene match: 13. The CDR3 is 16 amino acids. CDR1 and CDR2 from the germline V gene are DFQATT and SNEGSKA (reference sequence). CDR3 amino acids: CSARAGPSGSIYEQYF. Here the CDR3 DNA reads TGCAGTGCTAGAGCAGGGCCTAGCGGGAGTATCTATGAGCAGTACTTC.

A few counts support this clonotype. V is TRBV20-1 and J is TRBJ2-7, with D possibly called TRBD1 or TRBD2 (5 bases each). The CDR3 spans 14 residues. The V end lost 3 bases, the J end lost 7 bases, and 19 bases lay between the germline ends. Per germline, CDR1 DFQATT and CDR2 SNEGSKA (reference sequence). The CDR3: CSASKGVEVNEQYF. The CDR3, as DNA: TGCAGTGCTAGTAAAGGGGTGGAGGTCAATGAGCAGTACTTC.

A note on this clonotype: A read error may account for a junction end that differs from germline. V gene TRBV5-1 combines with J gene TRBJ2-6; 7 bases match TRBD1. The CDR3 is 19 amino acids. CDR1 and CDR2 from the germline V gene are SGHRS and YFSETQ. The CDR3 protein is CASSFPTPSQGLGANVPTF. CDR3 in DNA: TGCGCCAGCAGCTTTCCTACCCCCTCACAGGGGCTTGGGGCCAACGTCCCGACTTTC. Variable domain in full (rest from reference TRBV5-1 and TRBJ2-6): KAGVTQTPRYLIKTRGQQVTLSCSPISGHRSVSWYQQTPGQGLQFLFEYFSETQRNKGNFPGRFSGRQFSNSRSEMNVSTLELGDSALYLCASSFPTPSQGLGANVPTFGAGSRLTVL.

This clonotype was observed a handful of times. Compared with germline, one end of the junction differs, possibly owing to a read error. The V call is TRBV7-7, the J call TRBJ2-5; D unclear. The J call may not be correct, given that the DNA end is closer to TRBJ2-7. The CDR3 consists of 13 residues. Germline values: CDR1 SSHAT, CDR2 FNYEAQ (reference sequence). The DNA of the CDR3 is TGTGCTAGCAGCTTATCCCTAGGCCACGAGCAGTACTTC. Amino acid sequence: CASSLSLGHEQYF.

The CDR3 sequence is CASRAAGGGCGYTF. In DNA form, the CDR3 reads TGTGCCAGCAGGGCCGCCGGGGGGGGATGCGGCTACACCTTC. The rearrangement uses TRBV12-3 or TRBV12-4 and TRBJ1-2, with D tentatively TRBD1 (5 bases). Trimming removed 6 bases from V and 8 bases from J, with 19 bases in between. This CDR3 comprises 14 residues.

This clonotype was counted between two and nine times. The chain uses TRBV20-1 and TRBJ2-3; 8 bases fit TRBD2. J lost 4 bases, V lost 7 bases, and 4 bases had no gene match. The germline gives CDR1 DFQATT, CDR2 SNEGSKA (reference sequence). There are 12 residues in the CDR3. This chain's CDR3 is CSGSSGADTQYF. The CDR3 nucleotides read TGCAGTGGGAGTAGCGGGGCAGATACGCAGTATTTT.

In its sample, this clonotype was seen once. The chain joins TRBV6-1 to TRBJ2-3, with 7 bases aligning to TRBD2. The V and J ends lost 6 bases and 0 bases, in that order; junction bases with no gene match: 6. This CDR3 contains 15 residues. Germline-derived CDR1 and CDR2 are MNHNS and SASEGT. CDR3 protein: CASRRAGVSTDTQYF. The CDR3 DNA is TGTGCCAGCAGGAGGGCGGGGGTTAGCACAGATACGCAGTATTTT.